The rows below give T cell receptor beta chains drawn from one sample of a study of shared clonotypes between healthy human individuals. Libraries were prepared by immunoSEQ multiplex PCR; TCRdb keeps only in-frame clonotypes and omits some of them. The sample carries 850,000 to 1,100,000 clones, about 72% recorded once. Sequenced sample: memory CD4+ T cells from PBMCs. All receptors derive from a man in his late teens or twenties in good health. Some clones in this sample may be carry-over from other donors' samples. Each CDR3 is given with its conserved first and last residue. A D gene is named only where the DNA matches it firmly. A row's size may be missing; if present it is once, few, many or a size class.

j_call d_call v_call clone_size cdr3_aa cdr3_nt
TRBJ2-2 - TRBV14 few CASSHTPNTGELFF TGTGCCAGCAGCCATACCCCGAACACCGGGGAGCTGTTTTTT
TRBJ1-1 - TRBV18 - CASSQLQGSGTEAFF TGTGCCAGCTCCCAGTTACAGGGCTCGGGCACTGAAGCTTTCTTT
TRBJ1-3 - TRBV11-2 many CASSSSRSRRGALENTIYF TGTGCCAGCAGCTCCTCCCGATCGAGGCGGGGGGCCCTGGAAAACACCATATATTTT
TRBJ1-5 - TRBV5-6 few CASSFGGRRDNQPQHF TGTGCCAGCAGCTTCGGGGGACGCAGGGACAATCAGCCCCAGCATTTT
TRBJ2-4 TRBD1 TRBV6-5 - CASSYPGPGQGGIQYF TGTGCCAGCAGTTACCCCGGGCCGGGACAGGGGGGAATTCAGTACTTC
TRBJ1-1 - TRBV18 - CASSRDKNTEAFF TGTGCCAGCTCACGGGACAAGAACACTGAAGCTTTCTTT
TRBJ2-3 - TRBV6-1 - CASELTGTDTQYF TGTGCCAGCGAGCTTACCGGGACAGATACGCAGTATTTT
TRBJ1-2 - TRBV6-5 - CASSYGGLDPGYGYTF TGTGCCAGCAGTTACGGAGGTCTTGATCCGGGCTATGGCTACACCTTC
TRBJ1-1 - TRBV5-1 - CASSFKGLNTEAFF TGCGCCAGCAGCTTCAAGGGACTGAACACTGAAGCTTTCTTT
TRBJ2-2 TRBD1 TRBV9 - CASSVHSGGDTGELFF TGTGCCAGCAGCGTACACTCAGGGGGTGACACCGGGGAGCTGTTTTTT
TRBJ2-1 - TRBV27 - CASSLRGARGQVSSYNEQFF TGTGCCAGCAGTTTAAGGGGGGCCAGAGGACAGGTCAGCTCCTACAATGAGCAGTTCTTC
TRBJ2-3 - TRBV9 - CASSEATGTDTQYF TGTGCCAGCAGCGAAGCCACAGGCACAGATACGCAGTATTTT
TRBJ1-4 TRBD1 TRBV6-5 - CASRTGGFEKLFF TGTGCCAGCAGGACAGGGGGCTTTGAAAAACTGTTTTTT
TRBJ1-5 - TRBV5-4 - CASSLDGDQPQHF TGTGCCAGCAGCTTGGATGGTGATCAGCCCCAGCATTTT
TRBJ2-3 TRBD1 TRBV2 few CASSRLDRVRIDTQYF TGTGCCAGCAGTAGACTGGACAGGGTGAGGATAGATACGCAGTATTTT
TRBJ2-2 - TRBV11-3 - CASSLEPNTGELFF TGTGCCAGCAGCTTAGAGCCAAATACCGGGGAGCTGTTTTTT
TRBJ1-5 - TRBV28 - CASSLSHYPPQHF TGTGCCAGCAGTTTATCCCACTACCCGCCCCAGCATTTT
TRBJ1-3 TRBD1 TRBV15 once CATTDRGPDTIYF TGTGCCACAACGGACAGGGGCCCTGACACCATATATTTT
TRBJ2-4 - TRBV18 - CASSPNREDIQYF TGTGCCAGCTCACCAAACCGGGAAGACATTCAGTACTTC
TRBJ1-5 - TRBV19 - CASSPRTADPPQHF TGTGCCAGTAGTCCCCGGACAGCTGATCCGCCCCAGCATTTT
TRBJ2-5 - TRBV28 - CASSSGSKETQYF TGTGCCAGCAGTTCGGGATCCAAAGAGACCCAGTACTTC
TRBJ1-1 - TRBV5-1 few CASSLGQVTEAFF TGCGCCAGCAGCTTGGGCCAGGTTACTGAAGCTTTCTTT
TRBJ2-1 - TRBV6-5 few CASSGPYNEQFF TGTGCCAGCTCGGGCCCCTACAATGAGCAGTTCTTC
TRBJ2-7 TRBD2 TRBV6-1 few CASSEASGDSYEQYF TGTGCCAGCAGTGAGGCTAGCGGGGACTCCTACGAGCAGTACTTC
TRBJ1-3 TRBD1 TRBV28 - CASSLLDRDPGNTIYF TGTGCCAGCAGCCTACTCGACAGGGATCCTGGAAACACCATATATTTT
TRBJ2-5 TRBD1 TRBV2 - CASSDGTGGETQYF TGTGCCAGCAGTGACGGGACAGGGGGAGAGACCCAGTACTTC
TRBJ1-5 TRBD1 TRBV7-2 - CASSLGQGNQPQHF TGTGCCAGCAGCTTAGGACAGGGTAATCAGCCCCAGCATTTT
TRBJ2-7 TRBD2 TRBV28 - CASSKPGGSSYEQYF TGTGCCAGCAGTAAGCCGGGGGGTAGCTCCTACGAGCAGTACTTC
TRBJ2-7 - TRBV29-1 - CSVARKTDHEQYF TGCAGCGTTGCCAGAAAAACCGACCACGAGCAGTACTTC
TRBJ2-5 - TRBV11-2 once CALTRVWEETQYF TGTGCCCTTACAAGGGTCTGGGAAGAGACCCAGTACTTC
TRBJ1-2 - TRBV7-8 - CASSQRAKDPYGYTF TGTGCCAGCAGCCAACGCGCGAAGGATCCCTATGGCTACACCTTC
TRBJ2-7 - TRBV4-2 - CASSQGRASYEQYF TGTGCCAGCAGCCAAGGACGGGCCTCCTACGAGCAGTACTTC
TRBJ2-2 - TRBV5-1 - CASSAQGLNTGELFF TGCGCCAGCAGCGCCCAGGGACTGAACACCGGGGAGCTGTTTTTT
TRBJ2-3 - TRBV5-1 - CASSPGTGSPTQYF TGCGCCAGCAGCCCGGGAACAGGGTCCCCTACGCAGTATTTT
TRBJ2-2 TRBD1 TRBV6-6 many CASRDRGRLNTGELFF TGTGCCAGCAGGGACAGGGGGCGTTTGAACACCGGGGAGCTGTTTTTT
TRBJ2-3 - TRBV30 once CAWSVAARFSTDTQYF TGTGCCTGGAGCGTAGCAGCTCGATTCAGCACAGATACGCAGTATTTT
TRBJ2-7 - TRBV5-8 - CASSSLYEQYF TGTGCCAGCAGTTCCCTCTACGAGCAGTACTTC
TRBJ2-2 - TRBV7-2 - CASSLLTVNTGELFF TGTGCCAGCAGCTTACTAACAGTGAACACCGGGGAGCTGTTTTTT
TRBJ1-2 - TRBV5-1 - CASRTDQNYGYTF TGCGCCAGCAGGACAGATCAGAACTATGGCTACACCTTC
TRBJ2-2 - TRBV5-1 - CASSLDGANTGELFF TGCGCCAGCAGCTTGGACGGGGCGAACACCGGGGAGCTGTTTTTT
TRBJ1-1 - TRBV28 few CASSWGGTTEAFF TGTGCCAGCAGTTGGGGGGGGACAACTGAAGCTTTCTTT